These 22 T cell receptor beta chains were sequenced from one sample in a study of blood T cell repertoires in COVID-19. Produced via immunoSEQ multiplex PCR; TCRdb's table is partial and in-frame only. The sample yields approximately 77,000 clones, 75% to 90% seen once. The sample was peripheral blood. The receptors originated from a woman in her 70s with acute or convalescent COVID-19.

This clone was counted between two and nine times. J is TRBJ1-2 and V is TRBV6-5, with a tentative D call TRBD1 (5 bases). Germline CDR1 is MNHEY and CDR2 is SVGAGI. The CDR3 is made up of 11 amino acids. The V end was cut by 5 bases, the J end by 10 bases, with 11 bases between. CDR3 sequence: CASSPSTVYTF. In DNA form, the CDR3 reads TGTGCCAGCAGTCCGTCGACAGTCTACACCTTC.

As regards this clone: The junction does not match germline at one end; this may be a read error. The rearrangement links TRBV5-1 to TRBJ2-3; 7 nucleotides agree with TRBD1. This CDR3 has 15 amino acids. Germline V gives CDR1 SGHRS, CDR2 YFSETQ. CDR3 DNA: TGCGCCACCAGCGGACCACAGGGGTACACAGATACGCAGTATTTT. This translates into CATSGPQGYTDTQYF.

The count of this clone is one. The chain uses TRBV7-2 and TRBJ2-7, with D perhaps matching TRBD1 (5 bases). Germline V lookup: CDR1 SGHTA, CDR2 FQGNSA. The ends were cut back, 5 bases at V and 3 bases at J, with 17 bases in the middle. This CDR3 region has 15 residues. The CDR3 region has the DNA TGTGCCAGCAGCCCAGGTCAGGGCAGTTTCTACGAGCAGTACTTC. It codes for CASSPGQGSFYEQYF.

The CDR3 DNA sequence: TGTGCCAGCAGCTTAAGGCAGGGGTCTGAAAAACTGTTTTTT. It translates to CASSLRQGSEKLFF. V is TRBV5-4 and J is TRBJ1-4; D possibly corresponds to TRBD1 (6 bases). V was cut by 2 bases and J by 7 bases, with 12 bases left in between. CDR3 length equals 14 residues. In germline, CDR1 is SGHNT, CDR2 YYREEE (reference sequence). The whole variable domain, remainder taken from reference TRBV5-4 and TRBJ1-4, is ETGVTQSPTHLIKTRGQQVTLRCSSQSGHNTVSWYQQALGQGPQFIFQYYREEENGRGNFPPRFSGLQFPNYSSELNVNALELDDSALYLCASSLRQGSEKLFFGSGTQLSVL.

The V gene is TRBV5-4, the J gene TRBJ1-2; no reliable D call. The V and J ends lost 0 bases and 6 bases respectively, with 9 bases between them. The germline V gene has CDR1 SGHNT and CDR2 YYREEE (reference sequence). The CDR3 extends over 13 amino acids. This CDR3 reads CASSLVRVDGYTF. As DNA, the CDR3 is TGTGCCAGCAGCTTGGTCCGCGTAGATGGCTACACCTTC. The full variable domain, in which reference TRBV5-4 and TRBJ1-2 provide the parts outside the CDR3, is ETGVTQSPTHLIKTRGQQVTLRCSSQSGHNTVSWYQQALGQGPQFIFQYYREEENGRGNFPPRFSGLQFPNYSSELNVNALELDDSALYLCASSLVRVDGYTFGSGTRLTVV.

This clone occurred a few times. V gene TRBV7-3 combines with J gene TRBJ2-2; 7 bases align to TRBD2. J gave up 5 bases and V 5 bases, and 8 bases lay outside the gene matches. Germline loops: CDR1 SGHTA, CDR2 FQGTGA. The CDR3 consists of 15 residues. CDR3 DNA: TGTGCCAGCAGCCCCATCGGCGGGGGAACCGGGGAGCTGTTTTTT. Its translation: CASSPIGGGTGELFF.

This chain joins TRBV24-1 and TRBJ2-7, with a possible D match to TRBD1 (6 bases). Germline CDR1 reads KGHDR; CDR2 reads SFDVKD. The CDR3 is 14 residues long. V gave up 3 bases and J gave up 1 base, with 9 bases separating them. DNA of the CDR3: TGTGCCACCAGTGATCCCGACAGGTCCTACGAGCAGTACTTC. Residues: CATSDPDRSYEQYF.

This clone was picked up a small number of times. The chain recombines TRBV9 with TRBJ2-7; no clear D. The CDR3 has 13 residues. V lost 2 bases and J 0 bases, leaving 6 bases between the germline ends. Germline V gives CDR1 SGDLS, CDR2 YYNGEE. The CDR3 sequence: CASSVADSYEQYF. CDR3 in DNA: TGTGCCAGCAGCGTCGCGGACTCCTACGAGCAGTACTTC.

This sequence joins TRBV7-6 and TRBJ2-5; 10 nucleotides agree with TRBD2. The ends lost 2 bases at V and 11 bases at J; junction bases unmatched: 5. The CDR3 consists of 13 residues. CDR1 and CDR2 from the germline V gene are SGHVS and FNYEAQ. CDR3 sequence reads: CASSLLAGGNQYF. CDR3 in DNA: TGTGCCAGCAGCTTATTAGCGGGGGGTAATCAGTACTTC.

The chain has TRBV2 and TRBJ2-1; D ambiguous. V lost 0 bases to trimming and J lost 6 bases, with 18 bases between them. The CDR3 has 17 residues. Germline assignment: CDR1 SNHLY and CDR2 FYNNEI. The CDR3 DNA follows: TGTGCCAGCAGTGAAGCGCTTCGACTCGACGTCTCCAATGAGCAGTTCTTC. Translation: CASSEALRLDVSNEQFF.

CDR3 DNA sequence: TGTGCCACCTCGATAGGGGGTACCGGGGAGCTGTTTTTT. It codes for CATSIGGTGELFF. This chain joins TRBV24-1 and TRBJ2-2; possible D gene TRBD1, 6 bases. Germline V gene lookup returns CDR1 KGHDR and CDR2 SFDVKD. Trimming shortened V by 9 bases and J by 5 bases, and 12 bases separated the two germline ends. This CDR3 comprises 13 residues.

The V and J genes are TRBV6-2 or TRBV6-3 and TRBJ1-1; weak D call: TRBD1 (5 bases). The germline CDR1 and CDR2 sequences are MNHEY and SVGEGT. The CDR3 totals 14 residues. V lost 6 bases, J lost 4 bases, and 15 bases lay in between. The CDR3 spells CASSRRGGSTEAFF. DNA of the CDR3: TGTGCCAGCAGCAGAAGGGGCGGGAGCACTGAAGCTTTCTTT.

V and J are TRBV7-9 and TRBJ1-5, with D unclear. This CDR3 region has 18 residues. V lost 3 bases, J lost 0 bases, and 18 bases lay in between. Per the germline V gene, CDR1 is SEHNR and CDR2 is FQNEAQ (reference sequence). The CDR3 loop reads CASSFGKVGHYSNQPQHF. CDR3 nucleotide sequence: TGTGCCAGCAGCTTTGGAAAAGTCGGCCACTATAGCAATCAGCCCCAGCATTTT. Full variable domain (missing parts from reference TRBV7-9 and TRBJ1-5): DTGVSQNPRHKITKRGQNVTFRCDPISEHNRLYWYRQTLGQGPEFLTYFQNEAQLEKSRLLSDRFSAERPKGSFSTLEIQRTEQGDSAMYLCASSFGKVGHYSNQPQHFGDGTRLSIL.

The rearrangement uses TRBV3-1 (or the pseudogene TRBV3-2) and TRBJ2-3; 14 positions match TRBD2. This CDR3 comprises 16 residues. The V segment lost 6 bases and the J segment 4 bases; nucleotides outside the gene matches: 6. Germline CDR1 LGHDT, CDR2 YNNKEL (reference sequence). CDR3 sequence (DNA): TGTGCCAGCAGTCTTACGACTAGCGGGGGGGCAGATACGCAGTATTTT. This translates into CASSLTTSGGADTQYF.

The rearrangement uses TRBV7-8 and TRBJ1-1, with 7 bases aligning to TRBD1. Germline CDR1 SGHVS, CDR2 FQNEAQ. The CDR3 sequence is 16 residues long. With 5 bases clipped from V and 2 bases from J, the junction kept 11 bases outside the gene matches. The DNA of the CDR3 is TGTGCCAGCAGCCCGGGGGACAGCCGTTTCAACACTGAAGCTTTCTTT. Its protein product is CASSPGDSRFNTEAFF.

The chain uses TRBV7-5 and TRBJ1-1; TRBD1 is the table's D call, not checked against the DNA. TRBV7-5 is a listed pseudogene. The CDR3 is made up of 18 amino acids. CDR3 residues: CVRSFDPLPGQQNTEAFF. The CDR3 coding sequence is TGTGTCAGAAGCTTCGACCCACTGCCGGGACAGCAGAACACTGAAGCTTTCTTT.

This clone was observed a handful of times. The identical CDR3 is also encoded by other nucleotide sequences in the sample. The rearrangement joins TRBV4-3 to TRBJ2-7; 9 bases agree with TRBD1. Germline V gene lookup returns CDR1 LGHNA and CDR2 YSLEER. This CDR3 contains 13 residues. Losses at the gene ends were 4 bases for V and 4 bases for J; bases not matched to a gene: 2. In DNA form, the CDR3 reads TGCGCCAGCAGCCCGGACAGGGGTTACGAGCAGTACTTC. It translates to CASSPDRGYEQYF.

This chain links TRBV6-2 or TRBV6-3 with TRBJ2-1; 7 bases line up with TRBD1. Germline CDR1 and CDR2: MNHEY and SVGEGT. CDR3 length: 15 residues. V dropped 5 bases and J dropped 0; count of bases not matched to a gene: 4. The CDR3, as DNA: TGTGCCAGCAGTCCCAGGGGGAGCTCCTACAATGAGCAGTTCTTC. Translation gives CASSPRGSSYNEQFF.

CDR3 loop: CASSLGPTVYGYTF. DNA for the CDR3: TGTGCCAGCAGCTTAGGCCCCACGGTTTATGGCTACACCTTC. The chain couples TRBV7-2 to TRBJ1-2; no clear D gene. With 1 base removed from V and 5 bases from J, the gap between germline ends came to 11 bases. In germline, CDR1 is SGHTA, CDR2 FQGNSA. The CDR3 has 14 amino acids.

This clone was counted a few times. The chain employs TRBV6-5 and TRBJ1-6; maybe TRBD1 (6 bases). V dropped 6 bases and J dropped 7 bases, with 13 bases sitting between them. The CDR3 runs 14 residues. In germline, CDR1 is MNHEY, CDR2 SVGAGI. CDR3 in DNA: TGTGCCAGCAGCTTCAGGGGTAAGAATTCACCCCTCCACTTT. It yields the protein CASSFRGKNSPLHF.

This clone was recorded once. The chain joins TRBV29-1 to TRBJ2-1; 8 bases are shared with TRBD2. The germline CDR1 and CDR2 sequences are SQVTM and ANQGSEA. The CDR3 loop spans 16 amino acids. V gave up 0 bases and J gave up 8 bases; unmatched junction bases: 12. CDR3 DNA sequence: TGCAGCGTTGAAGACTACCGGGGGGGCCCCAGGGATGAGCAGTTCTTC. Amino acids: CSVEDYRGGPRDEQFF.

On this clone itself: At the DNA level, this CDR3 is encoded by other sequences in the same sample as well. The rearrangement joins TRBV19 to TRBJ1-1, with D possibly matching TRBD1 (6 bases). This CDR3 is 12 amino acids long. CDR1 LNHDA and CDR2 SQIVND come from the germline V gene (reference sequence). With 7 bases removed from V and 2 bases from J, the gap between germline ends came to 8 bases. The CDR3 DNA is TGTGCCAGTAAACAGGGAAACACTGAAGCTTTCTTT. Encoded protein: CASKQGNTEAFF.